The clone carrying this T cell receptor beta chain was detected a few times. Its antigen is undetermined. The CDR3 is 17 amino acids. Germline V lookup: CDR1 MGHDK, CDR2 SYGVNS. V dropped 1 base and J dropped 5 bases, with 20 bases sitting between them. This sample is drawn from a study of beta chain features in type 1 diabetes. Expressed TCRB transcripts were sequenced, since all the RNA that had been isolated was reverse transcribed. Sequenced by immunoSEQ multiplex PCR; TCRdb stores in-frame clones only, minus some. The data hold 860,000 or so clones, with roughly a sixth observed a single time. Broader study findings: Type 1 diabetes patients had fewer VDJ junction insertions and more deletions.

Sequencing was carried out using naive CD4+ T cells from blood. The rearrangement links TRBV25-1 to TRBJ1-2, with D uncertain. The clonotype originates from a woman under 30 in good health. CDR3 nucleotide sequence: TGTGCCAGCAGTGAATTTAATCTCGGAGGGAAGGGTTATGGCTACACCTTC. The encoded protein is CASSEFNLGGKGYGYTF.